This is a list of T cell receptor beta chains from one sample in a study of identical twins' blood T cells. TCRdb redid the calling of the 5' RACE reads with MiXCR, one entry per CDR3 protein. Of fewer than 450,000 distinct CDR3 sequences detected, roughly 30% appear once; the ten largest clones hold about 6.1%. The sample was PBMCs. These receptors all stem from a woman aged 18-50 years in good health. CDR3s include the opening cysteine and the closing phenylalanine or tryptophan. Each record gives: clone size, J gene, V gene, D gene, CDR3 protein, CDR3 DNA. The D gene is left open where the match is weak. The size of a clone is reported for some rows only, either as once, few or many, or as a class for expanded clones.

clone_size: .
j_call: TRBJ2-1
v_call: TRBV5-4
d_call: TRBD2
cdr3_aa: CASSRLAGNSYNEQFF
cdr3_nt: TGTGCCAGCAGCCGGTTAGCGGGGAACAGCTACAATGAGCAGTTCTTC

clone_size: .
j_call: TRBJ2-7
v_call: TRBV20-1
d_call: TRBD2
cdr3_aa: CSASKRSGTSYEQYF
cdr3_nt: TGCAGTGCTAGTAAACGAAGCGGGACCTCCTACGAGCAGTACTTC

clone_size: few
j_call: TRBJ2-5
v_call: TRBV20-1
d_call: .
cdr3_aa: CSARDVGDQETQYF
cdr3_nt: TGCAGTGCTAGAGATGTGGGGGACCAAGAGACCCAGTACTTC

clone_size: .
j_call: TRBJ1-3
v_call: TRBV12-3/TRBV12-4
d_call: .
cdr3_aa: CASSPWVASGNTIYF
cdr3_nt: TGTGCCAGCAGCCCCTGGGTGGCGTCTGGAAACACCATATATTTT

clone_size: many
j_call: TRBJ2-7
v_call: TRBV6-5
d_call: .
cdr3_aa: CASSQTGTEQYF
cdr3_nt: TGTGCCAGCAGTCAAACAGGGACCGAGCAGTACTTC

clone_size: few
j_call: TRBJ2-2
v_call: TRBV5-1
d_call: .
cdr3_aa: CASSLLLAPGELFF
cdr3_nt: TGCGCCAGCAGCTTGTTACTAGCTCCCGGGGAGCTGTTTTTT

clone_size: few
j_call: TRBJ1-2
v_call: TRBV2
d_call: .
cdr3_aa: CASTNGGLGYTF
cdr3_nt: TGTGCCAGCACGAACGGGGGCTTGGGCTACACCTTC

clone_size: few
j_call: TRBJ1-1
v_call: TRBV5-1
d_call: TRBD1
cdr3_aa: CASSNRTGQTEAFF
cdr3_nt: TGCGCCAGCAGCAATAGGACAGGTCAGACTGAAGCTTTCTTT

clone_size: .
j_call: TRBJ2-7
v_call: TRBV19
d_call: .
cdr3_aa: CAAGKFYEQYF
cdr3_nt: TGTGCGGCAGGGAAGTTCTACGAGCAGTACTTC

clone_size: .
j_call: TRBJ1-2
v_call: TRBV29-1
d_call: .
cdr3_aa: CSVRPAGLNYGYTF
cdr3_nt: TGCAGCGTCCGGCCCGCCGGCCTTAACTATGGCTACACCTTC

clone_size: .
j_call: TRBJ1-6
v_call: TRBV20-1
d_call: .
cdr3_aa: CSARYRDRADSPLHF
cdr3_nt: TGCAGTGCTAGATACAGGGATAGAGCTGATTCACCCCTCCACTTT

clone_size: few
j_call: TRBJ2-3
v_call: TRBV4-1
d_call: .
cdr3_aa: CASSQDPLTARYF
cdr3_nt: TGCGCCAGCAGCCAAGACCCCCTCACCGCAAGGTATTTT

clone_size: .
j_call: TRBJ2-7
v_call: TRBV29-1
d_call: .
cdr3_aa: CSAHRDYEQYF
cdr3_nt: TGCAGCGCCCACAGGGATTACGAGCAGTACTTC

clone_size: .
j_call: TRBJ1-5
v_call: TRBV21-1
d_call: .
cdr3_aa: CASSKDWRSNQPQHF
cdr3_nt: TGTGCCAGCAGCAAAGACTGGAGGAGTAATCAGCCCCAGCATTTT

clone_size: .
j_call: TRBJ1-1
v_call: TRBV14
d_call: .
cdr3_aa: CASSQPGHMGSEAFF
cdr3_nt: TGTGCCAGCAGCCAGCCGGGACATATGGGGTCTGAAGCTTTCTTT

clone_size: few
j_call: TRBJ2-7
v_call: TRBV12-3/TRBV12-4
d_call: TRBD1
cdr3_aa: CASSHDRVSGEQYF
cdr3_nt: TGTGCCAGCAGCCATGACAGGGTGTCTGGCGAGCAGTACTTC

clone_size: .
j_call: TRBJ1-2
v_call: TRBV11-2
d_call: .
cdr3_aa: CASSSPGGYYGYTF
cdr3_nt: TGTGCCAGCAGCTCCCCCGGGGGGTACTATGGCTACACCTTC

clone_size: few
j_call: TRBJ2-1
v_call: TRBV7-2
d_call: .
cdr3_aa: CASSFLGRSYNEQFF
cdr3_nt: TGTGCCAGCAGCTTCCTGGGCCGCTCCTACAATGAGCAGTTCTTC

clone_size: few
j_call: TRBJ2-1
v_call: TRBV2
d_call: .
cdr3_aa: CAARVGNEQFF
cdr3_nt: TGTGCCGCGAGAGTCGGCAATGAGCAGTTCTTC

clone_size: few
j_call: TRBJ1-1
v_call: TRBV2
d_call: .
cdr3_aa: CASLYTGNTEAFF
cdr3_nt: TGTGCCAGCCTTTATACAGGAAACACTGAAGCTTTCTTT

clone_size: many
j_call: TRBJ2-2
v_call: TRBV12-3/TRBV12-4
d_call: .
cdr3_aa: CASSPPGELFF
cdr3_nt: TGTGCCAGCAGCCCCCCCGGGGAGCTGTTTTTT

clone_size: .
j_call: TRBJ1-2
v_call: TRBV9
d_call: .
cdr3_aa: CASSVEVRPLYGYTF
cdr3_nt: TGTGCCAGCAGCGTAGAGGTACGACCGCTCTATGGCTACACCTTC

clone_size: .
j_call: TRBJ1-3
v_call: TRBV6-5
d_call: TRBD1
cdr3_aa: CASRPPGQKSGNTIYF
cdr3_nt: TGTGCCAGCAGACCGCCGGGACAGAAGTCTGGAAACACCATATATTTT

clone_size: .
j_call: TRBJ2-2
v_call: TRBV6-1
d_call: .
cdr3_aa: CASQGPNTGELFF
cdr3_nt: TGTGCCAGTCAGGGGCCGAACACCGGGGAGCTGTTTTTT

clone_size: .
j_call: TRBJ2-7
v_call: TRBV7-9
d_call: .
cdr3_aa: CASSPRGYRQGKDEQYF
cdr3_nt: TGTGCCAGCAGCCCTAGAGGGTATCGGCAGGGGAAGGACGAGCAGTACTTC

clone_size: many
j_call: TRBJ2-7
v_call: TRBV6-2/TRBV6-3
d_call: .
cdr3_aa: CASSLSGLYEQYF
cdr3_nt: TGTGCCAGCTCCCTGTCGGGGTTGTACGAGCAGTACTTC

clone_size: .
j_call: TRBJ1-3
v_call: TRBV7-6
d_call: TRBD1
cdr3_aa: CASSKDRAPGNTIYF
cdr3_nt: TGTGCCAGCAGCAAGGACAGGGCTCCTGGAAACACCATATATTTT

clone_size: few
j_call: TRBJ2-7
v_call: TRBV29-1
d_call: .
cdr3_aa: CSVGGSSSYEQYF
cdr3_nt: TGCAGCGTTGGAGGGAGTAGCTCCTACGAGCAGTACTTC

clone_size: .
j_call: TRBJ1-1
v_call: TRBV7-9
d_call: .
cdr3_aa: CAGRYGAENTEAFF
cdr3_nt: TGTGCCGGCAGATATGGGGCGGAGAACACTGAAGCTTTCTTT

clone_size: .
j_call: TRBJ1-4
v_call: TRBV5-1
d_call: TRBD1
cdr3_aa: CASSRRTGDIDEKLFF
cdr3_nt: TGCGCCAGCAGCCGTCGTACAGGGGATATTGATGAAAAACTGTTTTTT

clone_size: .
j_call: TRBJ1-1
v_call: TRBV20-1
d_call: .
cdr3_aa: CSARDFRNTEAFF
cdr3_nt: TGCAGTGCTAGAGATTTTAGGAACACTGAAGCTTTCTTT

clone_size: .
j_call: TRBJ1-1
v_call: TRBV27
d_call: .
cdr3_aa: CASSLQVDRINTEAFF
cdr3_nt: TGTGCCAGCAGTTTACAGGTTGACAGAATCAACACTGAAGCTTTCTTT